These 15 T cell receptor beta chains originate from one sample sequenced in a study of T cell responses to AZD1222 COVID-19 vaccine. Clones were read by immunoSEQ multiplex PCR, and TCRdb kept only the in-frame ones, dropping some. The sample has roughly 150,000 clones; around 90% are singletons. The input for sequencing was peripheral blood, taken on day 0 of AZD1222 vaccination. All receptors derive from an adult in good health.

This clone was counted a single time. The genes are TRBV10-3 and TRBJ2-4; a possible D gene is TRBD1 (5 bases). Per germline, CDR1 ENHRY and CDR2 SYGVKD. The CDR3 spans 16 residues. V dropped 3 bases and J dropped 6 bases, with 18 bases sitting between them. The CDR3 DNA sequence: TGTGCCATCAGTGAATCAGGGAAGACCGTGGCAAACATTCAGTACTTC. This encodes CAISESGKTVANIQYF.

The chain is built from TRBV28 and TRBJ1-6, with D possibly TRBD1 on 5 matching bases. This CDR3 has 11 residues. Per germline, CDR1 MDHEN and CDR2 SYDVKM. Trimming left V 5 bases short and J 12 bases short, with 8 bases between. The CDR3 spells CASSVGQPLHF. In nucleotides, the CDR3 is TGTGCCAGCAGTGTAGGACAACCCCTCCACTTT.

The chain is built from TRBV30 and TRBJ1-1; D is unclear. CDR3 size: 13 residues. The V gene's germline CDR1 is GTSNPN and CDR2 SVGIG (reference sequence). Trimming took 0 bases from V and 1 from J, leaving 6 bases between them. As DNA, the CDR3 is TGTGCCTGGAGTGTAACCCAGAACACTGAAGCTTTCTTT. This gives the protein CAWSVTQNTEAFF.

The chain is built from TRBV2 and TRBJ1-5; 10 nucleotides match TRBD1. The CDR3 consists of 15 residues. V dropped 6 bases and J dropped 5; count of bases not matched to a gene: 7. Looked up from germline, CDR1 is SNHLY and CDR2 is FYNNEI. CDR3: CASSEDRGNYQPQHF. CDR3 bases: TGTGCCAGCAGCGAGGACAGGGGGAATTATCAGCCCCAGCATTTT.

The chain has TRBV19 and TRBJ1-1; no reliable D call. The V end was cut by 5 bases, the J end by 10 bases, with 11 bases between. CDR1 LNHDA and CDR2 SQIVND come from the germline V gene (reference sequence). The CDR3 length is 11 residues. The DNA for the CDR3 is TGTGCCAGTAGTGCTAGACTCCTAGCTTTCTTT. It codes for CASSARLLAFF.

The V and J genes are TRBV5-1 and TRBJ1-1; 8 nucleotides align to TRBD1. Per the germline V gene, CDR1 is SGHRS and CDR2 is YFSETQ. This CDR3 spans 13 amino acids. V was clipped by 2 bases and J by 8 bases; unmatched bases: 5. CDR3 sequence (DNA): TGCGCCAGCAGCTTAACAGGGGGGGAGGAAGCTTTCTTT. Protein sequence: CASSLTGGEEAFF.

The J gene is TRBJ2-1, the V gene TRBV19, with 8 bases lining up with TRBD1. J gave up 4 bases and V 3 bases, and 8 bases lay outside the gene matches. There are 16 residues in the CDR3. Germline loops: CDR1 LNHDA, CDR2 SQIVND (reference sequence). CDR3 sequence reads: CASSIHDGTGYNEQFF. CDR3 nucleotides: TGTGCCAGTAGTATCCACGACGGGACAGGTTACAATGAGCAGTTCTTC.

This chain uses TRBV7-2 with TRBJ1-1; weak D call: TRBD1 (5 bases). This CDR3 spans 17 amino acids. Germline CDR1 and CDR2: SGHTA and FQGNSA. V lost 6 bases to trimming and J lost 0 bases, with 20 bases between them. CDR3 loop: CASRRTGLGDMNTEAFF. In nucleotides, the CDR3 is TGTGCCAGCAGGAGGACGGGGCTGGGAGACATGAACACTGAAGCTTTCTTT. Based on the CDR3 plus reference TRBV7-2 and TRBJ1-1, the full variable domain is GAGVSQSPSNKVTEKGKDVELRCDPISGHTALYWYRQSLGQGLEFLIYFQGNSAPDKSGLPSDRFSAERTGGSVSTLTIQRTQQEDSAVYLCASRRTGLGDMNTEAFFGQGTRLTVV.

V is TRBV27 and J is TRBJ2-2; TRBD1 agrees at 7 bases. Germline trimming cut 6 bases from V and 7 bases from J; bases unmatched to any gene: 14. Germline CDR1 is MNHEY and CDR2 is SMNVEV (reference sequence). The CDR3 covers 16 residues. DNA of the CDR3: TGTGCCAGCAGAGCGTCCATAAGGGGGCCCGGCGGGGAGCTGTTTTTT. It translates to CASRASIRGPGGELFF.

The genes are TRBV30 and TRBJ1-3, with TRBD1 as a possible D gene (5 bases). The CDR3 length is 14 residues. Germline CDR1 reads GTSNPN; CDR2 reads SVGIG (reference sequence). Between the trimmed V and J ends, which lost 4 bases and 8 bases, there was a span of 18 bases. This CDR3 is CAWKSPGASDTIYF. The CDR3 nucleotides read TGTGCCTGGAAGTCTCCCGGGGCGTCGGACACCATATATTTT.

This chain joins TRBV9 and TRBJ1-2; D call uncertain. The CDR3 has 14 amino acids. Trimming shortened V by 3 bases and J by 8 bases, and 17 bases separated the two germline ends. Germline loops: CDR1 SGDLS, CDR2 YYNGEE. The CDR3 sequence: CASSALSYQKGYTF. DNA of the CDR3: TGTGCCAGCAGCGCCTTGTCCTACCAGAAGGGCTACACCTTC. Together with reference TRBV9 and TRBJ1-2, the CDR3 gives the full variable domain: DSGVTQTPKHLITATGQRVTLRCSPRSGDLSVYWYQQSLDQGLQFLIQYYNGEERAKGNILERFSAQQFPDLHSELNLSSLELGDSALYFCASSALSYQKGYTFGSGTRLTVV.

This chain connects TRBV5-6 to TRBJ2-1; 14 nucleotides align to TRBD2. V lost 1 base and J lost 15; bases outside the gene matches: 15. This CDR3 contains 17 residues. Germline CDR1 is SGHDT and CDR2 is YYEEEE. The CDR3 here is CASSLSMGTSGGEGRFF. CDR3 in DNA: TGTGCCAGCAGCTTGTCTATGGGGACTAGCGGGGGTGAGGGGCGGTTCTTC.

This chain joins TRBV2 and TRBJ1-2, with a possible D match to TRBD1 (5 bases). CDR3 size: 13 residues. In germline, CDR1 is SNHLY, CDR2 FYNNEI. V dropped 6 bases and J dropped 5 bases, with 13 bases sitting between them. CDR3 protein: CASRVDTYYGYTF. DNA for the CDR3: TGTGCCAGCAGGGTGGACACCTATTATGGCTACACCTTC. The complete variable domain, with remaining parts taken from reference TRBV2 and TRBJ1-2, reads EPEVTQTPSHQVTQMGQEVILRCVPISNHLYFYWYRQILGQKVEFLVSFYNNEISEKSEIFDDQFSVERPDGSNFTLKIRSTKLEDSAMYFCASRVDTYYGYTFGSGTRLTVV.

This chain connects TRBV19 to TRBJ1-6; the D is unclear. The CDR3 has 18 residues. Looked up from germline, CDR1 is LNHDA and CDR2 is SQIVND (reference sequence). Trimming took 3 bases from V and 3 from J, leaving 18 bases between them. For the CDR3, the DNA is TGTGCCAGTAGTATTAAGTGGGGAGTTGATCTCTATAATTCACCCCTCCACTTT. Translation: CASSIKWGVDLYNSPLHF.

The V call is TRBV6-2 or TRBV6-3, the J call TRBJ1-5, with D perhaps matching TRBD1 (5 bases). CDR1 is MNHEY and CDR2 is SVGEGT in the germline V gene. The CDR3 runs 15 residues. The V end lost 2 bases, the J end lost 4 bases, and 12 bases lay between the germline ends. In DNA form, the CDR3 reads TGTGCCAGCAGTTACGGCGGGGGGACGAATCAGCCCCAGCATTTT. It translates to CASSYGGGTNQPQHF.